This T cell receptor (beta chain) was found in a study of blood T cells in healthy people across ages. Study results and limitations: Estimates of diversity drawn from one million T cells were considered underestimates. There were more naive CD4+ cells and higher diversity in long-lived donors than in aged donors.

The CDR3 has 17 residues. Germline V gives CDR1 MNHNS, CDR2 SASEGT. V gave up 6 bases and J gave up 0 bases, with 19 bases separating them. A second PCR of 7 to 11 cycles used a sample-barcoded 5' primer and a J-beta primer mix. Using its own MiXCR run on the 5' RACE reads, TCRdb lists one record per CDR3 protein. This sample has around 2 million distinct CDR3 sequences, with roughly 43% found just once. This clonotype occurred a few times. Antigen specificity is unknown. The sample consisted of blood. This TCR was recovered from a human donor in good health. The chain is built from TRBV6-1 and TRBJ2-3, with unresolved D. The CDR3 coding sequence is TGTGCCAGCAGCTTGTCTCCGACATCCACTAGCACAGATACGCAGTATTTT. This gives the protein CASSLSPTSTSTDTQYF.